One sample yielded the 8 T cell receptor beta chains listed below, sequenced in a study of control samples from healthy donors and cancer patients. The repertoire was sequenced with immunoSEQ multiplex PCR; TCRdb's copy has only in-frame clones and lacks some. The sample has hundreds of thousands of clones; 90% are singletons. Sequencing used PBMCs. The source is a man aged 40-55 years with head and neck cancer.

J is TRBJ1-1 and V is TRBV4-1, with D maybe TRBD1 (5 bases). This CDR3 has 15 residues. Germline-derived CDR1 and CDR2 are MGHRA and YSYEKL. V shed 2 bases and J shed 1 base, with 11 bases lying between them. CDR3 in amino acids: CASSQIWDSNTEAFF. CDR3 in DNA: TGCGCCAGCAGCCAAATATGGGACTCGAACACTGAAGCTTTCTTT.

The V and J genes are TRBV30 and TRBJ2-7; tentatively, D is TRBD1 (6 bases). CDR3 length: 13 residues. The V end was cut by 6 bases, the J end by 5 bases, with 17 bases between. Looked up from germline, CDR1 is GTSNPN and CDR2 is SVGIG (reference sequence). CDR3 coding DNA: TGTGCCTGTTGGGACATTGGGATCCACGAGCAGTACTTC. Protein: CACWDIGIHEQYF. Filled out from reference TRBV30 and TRBJ2-7, the complete variable domain reads SQTIHQWPATLVQPVGSPLSLECTVEGTSNPNLYWYRQAAGRGLQLLFYSVGIGQISSEVPQNLSASRPQDRQFILSSKKLLLSDSGFYLCACWDIGIHEQYFGPGTRLTVT.

Details on this clone: This same CDR3 is encoded by further DNA sequences in the sample. The V and J genes are TRBV14 and TRBJ2-7, with D unclear. The length of the CDR3 is 11 residues. CDR1 is SGHDN, CDR2 FVKESK, per germline. The V end was cut by 1 base, the J end by 4 bases, with 2 bases between. This CDR3 is CASSQAYEQYF. The CDR3 DNA follows: TGTGCCAGCAGCCAAGCTTACGAGCAGTACTTC. Looking up the rest from reference TRBV14 and TRBJ2-7 gives the full variable domain: EAGVTQFPSHSVIEKGQTVTLRCDPISGHDNLYWYRRVMGKEIKFLLHFVKESKQDESGMPNNRFLAERTGGTYSTLKVQPAELEDSGVYFCASSQAYEQYFGPGTRLTVT.

Regarding this clone: In the same sample, other DNA sequences code for this CDR3. V and J are TRBV7-3 and TRBJ1-1; no clear D gene. Trimming took off 4 bases at V and 0 bases at J, with 6 bases between the two ends. From germline, CDR1 is SGHTA and CDR2 FQGTGA. This CDR3 spans 13 amino acids. CDR3 DNA: TGTGCCAGCAGCTCTCAGGTGAACACTGAAGCTTTCTTT. This encodes CASSSQVNTEAFF.

The V gene is TRBV9, the J gene TRBJ2-2; D possibly corresponds to TRBD1 (6 bases). The CDR3 length is 13 residues. CDR1 and CDR2 from the germline V gene are SGDLS and YYNGEE. Between the trimmed V and J ends, which lost 2 bases and 4 bases, there was a span of 6 bases. This CDR3 reads CASSVDSTGELFF. CDR3 nucleotides: TGTGCCAGCAGCGTGGACAGCACCGGGGAGCTGTTTTTT.

This clone was seen just once. J is TRBJ1-2 and V is TRBV30; TRBD1 might be the D (6 bases). This CDR3 has 14 amino acids. Looked up from germline, CDR1 is GTSNPN and CDR2 is SVGIG (reference sequence). In nucleotides, the CDR3 is TGTGCTCAGGCTGGGACACGATTTAACTATGGCTACACCTTC. Its protein is CAQAGTRFNYGYTF.

This clone appeared a single time. The rearrangement joins TRBV15 to TRBJ1-1, with D hard to call. Germline lookup yields CDR1 LNHNV and CDR2 YYDKDF (reference sequence). Deletions cut 2 bases from V and 0 bases from J, with 16 bases between. The CDR3 extends over 17 amino acids. The chain's CDR3 is CATSRQMMRDMNTEAFF. The CDR3 DNA reads TGTGCCACCAGCAGACAGATGATGCGAGACATGAACACTGAAGCTTTCTTT.

This clone was seen once. The CDR3: CASSLQISGTTLQETQYF. The CDR3 DNA is TGCGCCAGCAGCTTGCAAATCTCCGGGACAACTTTACAAGAGACCCAGTACTTC. The chain recombines TRBV5-1 with TRBJ2-5, with a possible D match to TRBD1 (6 bases). This CDR3 contains 18 residues. V lost 1 base to trimming and J lost 2 bases, with 21 bases between them. Germline lookup yields CDR1 SGHRS and CDR2 YFSETQ.